This entry lists 13 T cell receptor beta chains sequenced from one sample in a study of T cell repertoires in cytomegalovirus infection. TCRdb analysed the reads with MiXCR anew, one entry per CDR3 protein. The table lists approximately 170,000 distinct CDR3 sequences, over 15% of them singletons, with roughly a sixth in the top ten. Input material: CD8+ T cells from PBMCs. The source is a human donor in good health (CMV status not recorded). Some clones in this sample may be carry-over from other donors' samples.

In nucleotides, the CDR3 is TGTGCCAGCGGGGACAGGGGCTACAATGAGCAGTTCTTC. Translating gives CASGDRGYNEQFF. The chain links TRBV28 to TRBJ2-1; 10 bases are shared with TRBD1. CDR3 length: 13 residues. Germline CDR1 reads MDHEN; CDR2 reads SYDVKM. After removal of 8 bases from V and 3 bases from J, the junction contained 1 base not matched to a gene.

The V and J genes are TRBV7-9 and TRBJ2-7; 7 positions match TRBD1. Germline V gives CDR1 SEHNR, CDR2 FQNEAQ (reference sequence). The CDR3 is 14 residues long. V lost 5 bases, J lost 2 bases, and 6 bases stayed unmatched. CDR3 sequence: CASSPSGQPYEQYF. Written as DNA, the CDR3 is TGTGCCAGCAGCCCGTCGGGACAGCCCTACGAGCAGTACTTC.

This clonotype came up a few times. The chain uses TRBV7-2 and TRBJ2-1, with 8 bases aligning to TRBD2. J lost 10 bases, V lost 0 bases, and 11 bases had no gene match. The germline V gene encodes CDR1 SGHTA and CDR2 FQGNSA. The CDR3 runs 16 residues. CDR3 nucleotides: TGTGCCAGCAGCTTAGCCCCGGGACTAGTAGCCCTAGAGCAGTTCTTC. It encodes CASSLAPGLVALEQFF.

This clonotype turned up a few times. V usage is TRBV7-8 and J usage is TRBJ2-7; perhaps TRBD1 as D (5 bases). Looked up from germline, CDR1 is SGHVS and CDR2 is FQNEAQ. The CDR3 spans 13 residues. Trimming shortened V by 5 bases and J by 5 bases, and 13 bases separated the two germline ends. The CDR3 sequence is CASSKQVLDEQYF. The CDR3 nucleotides read TGTGCCAGCAGCAAACAGGTGTTGGACGAGCAGTACTTC.

The V and J genes are TRBV2 and TRBJ2-7, with D unresolved. Germline CDR1 is SNHLY and CDR2 is FYNNEI. V dropped 8 bases and J dropped 2 bases, with 4 bases sitting between them. This CDR3 spans 10 amino acids. For the CDR3, the DNA is TGTGCCAGCCGCCCCTACGAGCAGTACTTC. Translating gives CASRPYEQYF.

V usage is TRBV9 and J usage is TRBJ2-6; D ambiguous. The CDR3 has 14 residues. CDR1 SGDLS and CDR2 YYNGEE come from the germline V gene. Trimming cost V 1 base and J 4 bases, with 6 bases left between them. CDR3 sequence (DNA): TGTGCCAGCAGCGTAATGGGGGGGGCCAACGTCCTGACTTTC. Protein: CASSVMGGANVLTF.

The V gene is TRBV6-6, the J gene TRBJ1-1, with D perhaps matching TRBD1 (6 bases). Germline CDR1 reads MNHNY; CDR2 reads SVGAGI (reference sequence). The CDR3 is 14 residues long. V gave up 8 bases and J gave up 3 bases, with 16 bases separating them. The CDR3 DNA follows: TGTGCCAGCCGGGACATCGGGTGGGACACTGAAGCTTTCTTT. Its protein product is CASRDIGWDTEAFF.

This clonotype was seen repeatedly, ten times or more. The chain joins TRBV4-3 to TRBJ2-1, with 9 nucleotides matching TRBD1. V dropped 2 bases and J dropped 0; count of bases not matched to a gene: 8. The CDR3 is 18 amino acids. Germline V gives CDR1 LGHNA, CDR2 YSLEER. The DNA for the CDR3 is TGCGCCAGCAGCCAAAGCCTCACAGGGGGCCTCTCCTACAATGAGCAGTTCTTC. Amino acids: CASSQSLTGGLSYNEQFF.

V is TRBV7-6 and J is TRBJ1-4; D call uncertain. Trimming shortened V by 2 bases and J by 13 bases, and 11 bases separated the two germline ends. The germline V gene has CDR1 SGHVS and CDR2 FNYEAQ. The CDR3 length is 12 residues. In DNA form, the CDR3 reads TGTGCCAGCAGCTTACCCAGAGGTAGACTGTTTTTT. It translates to CASSLPRGRLFF.

There are a few counts of this clonotype. The rearrangement uses TRBV7-6 and TRBJ2-1; D unclear. Deletions cut 3 bases from V and 4 bases from J, with 4 bases between. CDR1 and CDR2 from the germline V gene are SGHVS and FNYEAQ. The CDR3 runs to 12 residues. The CDR3 spells CASSFGYNEQFF. CDR3 nucleotide sequence: TGTGCCAGCAGCTTTGGGTACAATGAGCAGTTCTTC. Variable domain in full (rest from reference TRBV7-6 and TRBJ2-1): GAGVSQSPRYKVTKRGQDVALRCDPISGHVSLYWYRQALGQGPEFLTYFNYEAQQDKSGLPNDRFSAERPEGSISTLTIQRTEQRDSAMYRCASSFGYNEQFFGPGTRLTVL.

This clonotype has at least ten counts. The junction shows a germline mismatch at one end, possibly a read error. The chain couples TRBV28 to TRBJ2-1; 7 bases map to TRBD2. CDR3 size: 15 residues. Germline V gene sequence: CDR1 MDHEN, CDR2 SYDVKM. CDR3 region: CASILGPSGNNEQFF. CDR3 DNA: TGTGCCAGCATTTTAGGTCCTAGCGGAAACAATGAGCAGTTCTTC. The full variable domain, in which reference TRBV28 and TRBJ2-1 provide the parts outside the CDR3, is DVKVTQSSRYLVKRTGEKVFLECVQDMDHENMFWYRQDPGLGLRLIYFSYDVKMKEKGDIPEGYSVSREKKERFSLILESASTNQTSMYLCASILGPSGNNEQFFGPGTRLTVL.

This clonotype has just a few counts. The chain carries TRBV6-2 or TRBV6-3 and TRBJ2-1; TRBD2 matches 10 bases. The CDR3 consists of 14 residues. Germline assignment: CDR1 MNHEY and CDR2 SVGEGT. Trimming removed 9 bases from V and 6 bases from J; junction bases left unmatched: 8. DNA of the CDR3: TGTGCCAGTACAACTAGCGGGATGATCAATGAGCAGTTCTTC. Residues: CASTTSGMINEQFF.

The chain is built from TRBV20-1 and TRBJ2-1; 7 bases line up with TRBD1. The CDR3 runs 15 residues. Losses at the gene ends were 5 bases for V and 0 bases for J; bases not matched to a gene: 7. CDR1 and CDR2 from the germline V gene are DFQATT and SNEGSKA (reference sequence). The CDR3 DNA reads as TGCAGTGCTCACGACAGGGAAAGCTCCTACAATGAGCAGTTCTTC. It codes for CSAHDRESSYNEQFF.